A selection of T cell receptor beta chains follows, all from one sample in a study of shared clonotypes between healthy human individuals. TCRdb's copy holds only in-frame clones and misses some; the assay was immunoSEQ multiplex PCR. The table lists approximately 2.3 million clones, more than 85% of them singletons. The sequencing input was naive CD4+ T cells from PBMCs. These receptors were taken from a young man in good health. Some clones in this sample may be carry-over from other donors' samples. CDR3s include the opening cysteine and the closing phenylalanine or tryptophan. D genes are given only for firm matches. A clone size is listed for some rows: how often the clone was seen (once, few, many), or a class if it is expanded.

>16|TRBV4-3|NA|NA|TRBJ2-3
CASSQESGTGTDTQYF
TGCGCCAGCAGCCAAGAGTCCGGGACGGGCACAGATACGCAGTATTTT
>13|TRBV30|few|NA|TRBJ2-2
CAWSAYLIGELFF
TGTGCCTGGAGCGCCTATCTTATCGGGGAGCTGTTTTTT
>15|TRBV7-8|NA|TRBD2|TRBJ2-7
CASSLAGTITYEQYF
TGTGCCAGCAGCTTAGCCGGGACTATCACCTACGAGCAGTACTTC
>16|TRBV7-3|once|TRBD2|TRBJ2-3
CASSLIGTSYTDTQYF
TGTGCCAGCAGCTTAATAGGGACTAGCTACACAGATACGCAGTATTTT
>14|TRBV12-5|NA|NA|TRBJ2-1
CASGLGGGTNEQFF
TGTGCTAGTGGTTTAGGGGGAGGCACCAATGAGCAGTTCTTC
>13|TRBV19|NA|TRBD2|TRBJ2-5
CASSIVAGETQYF
TGTGCCAGTAGTATAGTAGCGGGAGAGACCCAGTACTTC
>17|TRBV6-4|NA|TRBD2|TRBJ2-3
CASSDSITSGSPDTQYF
TGTGCCAGCAGTGACTCAATTACTAGCGGGAGTCCAGATACGCAGTATTTT
>17|TRBV4-1|once|NA|TRBJ2-5
CASSQGSSALSQETQYF
TGCGCCAGCAGCCAAGGTTCTAGCGCCCTATCCCAAGAGACCCAGTACTTC
>15|TRBV19|NA|TRBD1|TRBJ2-5
CASSIVNTGDETQYF
TGTGCCAGTAGTATAGTCAACACAGGGGACGAGACCCAGTACTTC
>15|TRBV28|NA|TRBD1|TRBJ1-2
CASSTPQGADYGYTF
TGTGCCAGCAGTACACCACAGGGGGCTGACTATGGCTACACCTTC
>15|TRBV28|NA|NA|TRBJ2-2
CASSLQGGYTGELFF
TGTGCCAGCAGTTTACAAGGGGGATACACCGGGGAGCTGTTTTTT
>15|TRBV30|NA|TRBD1|TRBJ2-7
CAWSVLPGQFYEQYF
TGTGCCTGGAGTGTACTCCCGGGACAGTTCTACGAGCAGTACTTC
>15|TRBV9|NA|NA|TRBJ2-5
CASSVDPAGQETQYF
TGTGCCAGCAGCGTAGACCCTGCAGGGCAAGAGACCCAGTACTTC
>14|TRBV5-1|NA|TRBD2|TRBJ2-2
CATRTSGSTGELFF
TGCGCCACCAGGACTAGCGGGAGCACCGGGGAGCTGTTTTTT
>13|TRBV7-9|NA|NA|TRBJ2-2
CASSLAVAGELFF
TGTGCCAGCAGCTTAGCGGTGGCCGGGGAGCTGTTTTTT
>17|TRBV27|NA|TRBD2|TRBJ2-3
CASSSDPGLAGGNTQYF
TGTGCCAGCAGTTCCGACCCGGGACTAGCGGGAGGGAATACGCAGTATTTT
>15|TRBV7-8|NA|NA|TRBJ2-2
CASSTAGINTGELFF
TGTGCCAGCAGCACAGCCGGGATCAACACCGGGGAGCTGTTTTTT
>15|TRBV6-1|once|NA|TRBJ2-7
CASSAQSLGPGEQYF
TGTGCCAGCAGTGCGCAGTCTCTCGGGCCCGGAGAGCAGTACTTC
>14|TRBV7-2|few|TRBD1|TRBJ1-2
CASSLRQGSSGYTF
TGTGCCAGCAGCTTAAGACAGGGAAGCAGTGGCTACACCTTC
>16|TRBV5-8|NA|TRBD2|TRBJ2-7
CASSRLPGLAGTGQYF
TGTGCCAGCAGCCGCCTTCCGGGACTAGCGGGAACAGGGCAGTACTTC
>18|TRBV6-7|NA|TRBD2|TRBJ2-7
CASSYGSRLAGGEYEQYF
TGTGCCAGCAGTTACGGTTCAAGACTAGCGGGAGGGGAGTACGAGCAGTACTTC
>14|TRBV5-1|NA|NA|TRBJ2-7
CASSLSGTSYEQYF
TGCGCCAGCAGCTTATCCGGGACATCCTACGAGCAGTACTTC
>17|TRBV5-1|NA|TRBD1|TRBJ1-3
CASSLAPTGNSGNTIYF
TGCGCCAGCAGCTTGGCCCCGACAGGGAACTCTGGAAACACCATATATTTT
>9|TRBV20-1|NA|NA|TRBJ1-5
CSASEPQHF
TGCAGTGCTTCAGAGCCCCAGCATTTT
>16|TRBV19|NA|NA|TRBJ2-2
CASSIGWAGDTGELFF
TGTGCCAGTAGTATTGGTTGGGCAGGGGACACCGGGGAGCTGTTTTTT
>14|TRBV6-1|NA|NA|TRBJ1-1
CASSEPGMNTEAFF
TGTGCCAGCAGTGAACCCGGCATGAACACTGAAGCTTTCTTT
>16|TRBV27|NA|NA|TRBJ2-7
CASSLREGQFTYEQYF
TGTGCCAGCAGTTTAAGAGAGGGTCAGTTCACCTACGAGCAGTACTTC
>16|TRBV19|NA|TRBD2|TRBJ2-1
CASSIRSSGRAIEQFF
TGTGCCAGTAGTATAAGATCTAGCGGGAGGGCCATTGAGCAGTTCTTC
>15|TRBV5-4|NA|NA|TRBJ1-1
CASSLGGHGGTEAFF
TGTGCCAGCAGCTTGGGGGGACACGGAGGCACTGAAGCTTTCTTT
>13|TRBV7-2|NA|NA|TRBJ1-6
CASSPTTYSPLHF
TGTGCCAGCAGCCCCACCACCTATTCACCCCTCCACTTT
>15|TRBV29-1|NA|NA|TRBJ1-1
CSVESRPGWGTEAFF
TGCAGCGTTGAATCTCGGCCCGGCTGGGGCACTGAAGCTTTCTTT
>15|TRBV30|NA|NA|TRBJ1-5
CAWSATGTINQPQHF
TGTGCCTGGAGTGCAACCGGGACAATAAATCAGCCCCAGCATTTT
>16|TRBV7-3|NA|NA|TRBJ2-1
CASSLTASGGYNEQFF
TGTGCCAGCAGCTTAACGGCCAGCGGAGGGTACAATGAGCAGTTCTTC
>15|TRBV29-1|NA|NA|TRBJ1-1
CSVEPIWGANTEAFF
TGCAGCGTTGAACCAATTTGGGGCGCAAACACTGAAGCTTTCTTT
>15|TRBV30|NA|NA|TRBJ1-4
CAWSTRRLRNEKLFF
TGTGCCTGGAGTACCCGCCGCCTCCGGAATGAAAAACTGTTTTTT
>14|TRBV5-1|once|NA|TRBJ2-7
CASSLRTGNYEQYF
TGCGCCAGCAGCTTGAGGACGGGGAACTACGAGCAGTACTTC
>14|TRBV10-3|once|NA|TRBJ1-4
CAIRGMGAGEKLFF
TGTGCCATCAGGGGCATGGGGGCGGGTGAAAAACTGTTTTTT
>15|TRBV7-6|NA|TRBD2|TRBJ2-3
CASSFLAGGADTQYF
TGTGCCAGCAGCTTCCTTGCGGGAGGGGCAGATACGCAGTATTTT
>14|TRBV9|NA|NA|TRBJ1-1
CASSVGGVNTEAFF
TGTGCCAGCAGCGTAGGGGGAGTGAACACTGAAGCTTTCTTT
>13|TRBV28|NA|TRBD1|TRBJ1-2
CASRYTGDYGYTF
TGTGCCAGCAGATACACAGGGGACTATGGCTACACCTTC
>14|TRBV6-1|NA|NA|TRBJ2-7
CASFRGRVGYEQYF
TGTGCCTCTTTCAGGGGCAGGGTCGGGTACGAGCAGTACTTC
>14|TRBV7-2|NA|TRBD1|TRBJ1-2
CASSRDRGDYGYTF
TGTGCCAGCAGCCGGGACAGGGGGGACTATGGCTACACCTTC